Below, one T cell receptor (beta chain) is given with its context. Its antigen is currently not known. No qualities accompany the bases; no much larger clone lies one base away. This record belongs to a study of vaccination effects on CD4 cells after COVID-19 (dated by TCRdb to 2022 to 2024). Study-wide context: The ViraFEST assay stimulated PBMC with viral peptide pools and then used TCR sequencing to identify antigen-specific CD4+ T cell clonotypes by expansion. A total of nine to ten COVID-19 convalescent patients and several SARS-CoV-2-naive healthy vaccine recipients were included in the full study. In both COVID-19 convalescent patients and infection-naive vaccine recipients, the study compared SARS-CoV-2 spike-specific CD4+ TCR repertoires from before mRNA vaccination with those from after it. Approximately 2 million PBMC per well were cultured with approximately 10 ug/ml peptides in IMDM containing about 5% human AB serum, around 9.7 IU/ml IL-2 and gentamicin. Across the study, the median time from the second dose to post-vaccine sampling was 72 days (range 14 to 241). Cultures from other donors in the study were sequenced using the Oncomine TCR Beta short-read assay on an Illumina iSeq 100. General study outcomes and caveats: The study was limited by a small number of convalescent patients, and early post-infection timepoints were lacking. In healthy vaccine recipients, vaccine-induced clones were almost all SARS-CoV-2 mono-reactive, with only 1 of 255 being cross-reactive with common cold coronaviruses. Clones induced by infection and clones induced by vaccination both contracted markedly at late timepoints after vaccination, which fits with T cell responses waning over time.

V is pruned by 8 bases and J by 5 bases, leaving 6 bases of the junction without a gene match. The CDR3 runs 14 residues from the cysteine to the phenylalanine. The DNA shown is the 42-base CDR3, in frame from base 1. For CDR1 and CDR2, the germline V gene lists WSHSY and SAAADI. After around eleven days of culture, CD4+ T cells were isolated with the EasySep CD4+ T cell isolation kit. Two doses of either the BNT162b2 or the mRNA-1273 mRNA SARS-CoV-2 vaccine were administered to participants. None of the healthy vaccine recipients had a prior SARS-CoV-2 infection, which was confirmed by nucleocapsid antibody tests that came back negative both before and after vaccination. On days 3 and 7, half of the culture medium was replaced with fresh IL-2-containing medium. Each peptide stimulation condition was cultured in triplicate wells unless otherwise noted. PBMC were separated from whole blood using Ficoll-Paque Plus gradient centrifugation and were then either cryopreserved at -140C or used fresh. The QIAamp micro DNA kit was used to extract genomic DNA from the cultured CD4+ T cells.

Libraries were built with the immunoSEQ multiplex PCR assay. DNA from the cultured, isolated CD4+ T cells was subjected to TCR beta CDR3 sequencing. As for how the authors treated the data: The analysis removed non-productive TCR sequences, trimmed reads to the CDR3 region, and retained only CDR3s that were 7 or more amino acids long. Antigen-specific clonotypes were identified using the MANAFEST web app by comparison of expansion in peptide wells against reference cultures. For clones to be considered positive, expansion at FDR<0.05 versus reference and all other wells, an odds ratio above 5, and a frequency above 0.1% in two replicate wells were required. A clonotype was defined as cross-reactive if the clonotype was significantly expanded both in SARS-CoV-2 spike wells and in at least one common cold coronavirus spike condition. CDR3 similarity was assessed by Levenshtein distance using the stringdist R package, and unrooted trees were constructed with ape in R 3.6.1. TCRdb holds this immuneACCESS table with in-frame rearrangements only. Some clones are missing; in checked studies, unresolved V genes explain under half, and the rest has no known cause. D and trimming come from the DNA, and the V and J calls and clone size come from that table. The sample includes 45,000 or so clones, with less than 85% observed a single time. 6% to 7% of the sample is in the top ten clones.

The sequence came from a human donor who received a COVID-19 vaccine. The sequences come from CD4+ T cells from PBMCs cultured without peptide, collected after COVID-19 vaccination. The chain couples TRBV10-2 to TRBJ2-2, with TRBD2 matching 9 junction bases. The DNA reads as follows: TGCGCCAGCTCCCAGCGGGGGGAGACCGGGGAGCTGTTTTTT. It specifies CASSQRGETGELFF.